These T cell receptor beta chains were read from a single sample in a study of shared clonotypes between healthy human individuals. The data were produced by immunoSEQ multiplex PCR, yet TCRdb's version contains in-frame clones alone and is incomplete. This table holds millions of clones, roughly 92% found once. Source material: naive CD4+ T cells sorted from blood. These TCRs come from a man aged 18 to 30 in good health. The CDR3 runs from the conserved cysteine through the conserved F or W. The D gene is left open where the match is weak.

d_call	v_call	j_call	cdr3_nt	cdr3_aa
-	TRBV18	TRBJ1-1	TGTGCCAGCAGCGGGGCGAACACTGAAGCTTTCTTT	CASSGANTEAFF
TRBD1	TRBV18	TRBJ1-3	TGTGCCAGCTCACCCGGACAGGGGGCAAGCTCTGGAAACACCATATATTTT	CASSPGQGASSGNTIYF
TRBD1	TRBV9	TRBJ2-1	TGTGCCAGCAGCGTAGAGTGGACAGGCGTCAATGAGCAGTTCTTC	CASSVEWTGVNEQFF
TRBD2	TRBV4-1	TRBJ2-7	TGCGCCAGCAGCCAACAGCCTAGCGGGCCCCACGAGCAGTACTTC	CASSQQPSGPHEQYF
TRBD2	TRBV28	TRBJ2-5	TGTGCCAGCAGTCTCCAAAGGGTAGCGGGGTCTCGAGAGACCCAGTACTTC	CASSLQRVAGSRETQYF
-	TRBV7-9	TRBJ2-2	TGTGCCAGCAGCCCCGGTGGAGGGGGCCCCACCGGGGAGCTGTTTTTT	CASSPGGGGPTGELFF
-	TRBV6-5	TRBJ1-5	TGTGCCAGCAGTTACTCGAGGAGCAATCAGCCCCAGCATTTT	CASSYSRSNQPQHF
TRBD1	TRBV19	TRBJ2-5	TGTGCCAGTAGCACAGGGGGGAGGGAGACCCAGTACTTC	CASSTGGRETQYF
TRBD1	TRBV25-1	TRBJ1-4	TGTGCCAGCAGTGAATTACCGGGACAGGGAAATGAAAAACTGTTTTTT	CASSELPGQGNEKLFF
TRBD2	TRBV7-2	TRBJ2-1	TGTGCCAGCAGCTTGGGACTAGGCCTAAACAATGAGCAGTTCTTC	CASSLGLGLNNEQFF
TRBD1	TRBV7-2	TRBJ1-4	TGTGCCAGCAGCCCCGGGACAGGGATTGAAAAACTGTTTTTT	CASSPGTGIEKLFF
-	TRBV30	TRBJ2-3	TGTGCCTGGAGTGGTAGGGTCAGCACAGATACGCAGTATTTT	CAWSGRVSTDTQYF